The sequence of this T cell receptor beta chain was determined in a study of cytotoxic CD8 clonotypes in ibrutinib-treated CLL. Study-wide results and caveats: Clonality went up at ibrutinib response and then declined back toward baseline at progression.

Assay: immunoSEQ multiplex PCR; the TCRdb copy retains only in-frame clones and omits some. The repertoire holds tens of thousands of clones, with 49% as singletons. Trimming took 1 base from V and 4 from J, leaving 14 bases between them. The CDR3 has 16 residues. Germline-derived CDR1 and CDR2 are SGHAT and FQDESV (reference sequence). Note on this clone: Its antigen remains unidentified.

The TCR originated in a human donor with chronic lymphocytic leukemia. The rearrangement uses TRBV11-1 and TRBJ2-1; perhaps TRBD2 as D (5 bases). The source material was PBMCs, sampled before ibrutinib treatment. CDR3 nucleotide sequence: TGTGCCAGCAGCTTAGTTGGATCCCTAGCTTACAATGAGCAGTTCTTC. It codes for CASSLVGSLAYNEQFF.